The clone carrying this TCR beta chain appeared a few times. Its antigen is not known. This sample is drawn from a study of T cells in Graves' hyperthyroidism and ophthalmopathy. The authors deemed Graves' hyperthyroidism stable absent ophthalmopathy progression within 18 months. The CDR3 extends over 13 amino acids. In germline, CDR1 is MDHEN, CDR2 SYDVKM. Trimming took 3 bases from V and 9 from J, leaving 12 bases between them. It was RNA transcripts that yielded the amplified TCR beta CDR3 regions. HTBI primers were employed in a first-round RT-PCR of the TCR CDR3. TCRdb re-analysed the multiplex PCR reads in MiXCR, keeping a single row per CDR3 protein. The sample has fewer than 800,000 distinct CDR3 sequences, around 17% seen once. Notes on the study in general: Classification by a 13 V-J model distinguished ophthalmopathy from stable hyperthyroidism.

The sample comprised blood. This chain joins TRBV28 and TRBJ2-1, with D uncertain. The clonotype originates from a young man with Graves' hyperthyroidism. The CDR3 sequence is CASSFLGSGEQFF. The CDR3 nucleotides read TGTGCCAGCAGTTTTCTGGGGTCGGGTGAGCAGTTCTTC.